The 27 T cell receptor beta chains reported below all come from one sample, sequenced in a study of T cells after yellow fever vaccination. TCRdb used MiXCR to reprocess the 5' RACE reads, holding one entry per CDR3 protein. The sample has some 300,000 distinct CDR3 sequences, 8.7% seen once. This material consisted of CD4+ T cells sorted from PBMCs, taken 5 days after the yellow fever booster vaccination. The receptors were sampled from a man younger than 35 who received the YFV17D yellow fever vaccine.

This clonotype appeared a few times. J is TRBJ2-3 and V is TRBV7-2, with D perhaps being TRBD1 or TRBD2 (6 bases each). Germline values: CDR1 SGHTA, CDR2 FQGNSA. The length of the CDR3 is 14 residues. The V end was cut by 7 bases, the J end by 6 bases, with 17 bases between. The CDR3 is CASKRRGFGDTQYF. CDR3 DNA: TGTGCCAGCAAGAGGAGGGGGTTTGGGGATACGCAGTATTTT.

This clonotype came up a few times. The chain is built from TRBV3-1 and TRBJ2-7, with D maybe TRBD2 (7 bases). The V and J ends lost 2 bases and 0 bases respectively, with 17 bases between them. The CDR3 totals 17 residues. Germline CDR1 is LGHDT and CDR2 is YNNKEL (reference sequence). The CDR3 is CASSQPFTRGASYEQYF. The CDR3 DNA reads TGTGCCAGCAGCCAACCCTTCACACGGGGGGCCTCCTACGAGCAGTACTTC.

This clonotype was detected only a few times. The chain recombines TRBV2 with TRBJ1-2; possible D gene TRBD1, 5 bases. Trimming pared 6 bases from V and 7 bases from J, leaving 12 bases between. The CDR3 contains 12 residues. The germline V gene has CDR1 SNHLY and CDR2 FYNNEI. The CDR3 loop is CASSTSGPGYTF. The CDR3 DNA reads TGTGCCAGCAGCACCTCAGGGCCTGGCTACACCTTC.

This sequence joins TRBV6-5 and TRBJ2-6; D is unclear. This CDR3 has 13 residues. The V end lost 6 bases, the J end lost 2 bases, and 5 bases lay between the germline ends. Germline CDR1 MNHEY, CDR2 SVGAGI. CDR3 loop: CASREAGANVLTF. For the CDR3, the DNA is TGTGCCAGCAGGGAAGCTGGGGCCAACGTCCTGACTTTC.

This sequence joins TRBV7-3 and TRBJ2-1, with a tentative D call TRBD2 (5 bases). Trimming took 4 bases from V and 5 from J, leaving 12 bases between them. This CDR3 contains 14 residues. CDR1 and CDR2 from the germline V gene are SGHTA and FQGTGA. This chain's CDR3 is CASSSLAVDNEQFF. CDR3 coding DNA: TGTGCCAGCAGCTCGCTAGCCGTAGACAATGAGCAGTTCTTC.

This clonotype has just a few counts. This chain links TRBV7-9 with TRBJ1-3; D ambiguous. The length of the CDR3 is 13 residues. Germline V gene data show CDR1 as SEHNR and CDR2 as FQNEAQ (reference sequence). With 5 bases removed from V and 2 bases from J, the gap between germline ends came to 7 bases. The CDR3 protein is CASSLNTGNTIYF. The CDR3 nucleotides are TGTGCCAGCAGCCTGAATACTGGAAACACCATATATTTT. Drawing the rest from reference TRBV7-9 and TRBJ1-3, the complete variable domain is DTGVSQNPRHKITKRGQNVTFRCDPISEHNRLYWYRQTLGQGPEFLTYFQNEAQLEKSRLLSDRFSAERPKGSFSTLEIQRTEQGDSAMYLCASSLNTGNTIYFGEGSWLTVV.

The chain is built from TRBV15 and TRBJ2-5, with D unclear. V was cut by 1 base and J by 0 bases, with 12 bases left in between. Germline V lookup: CDR1 LNHNV, CDR2 YYDKDF (reference sequence). This CDR3 has 16 residues. This chain's CDR3 is CATSRGLKSDQETQYF. The CDR3 nucleotides read TGTGCCACCAGCAGAGGCTTGAAGTCCGACCAAGAGACCCAGTACTTC.

With regard to this clonotype: Its ends do not fully match the called genes, so a read error is possible. The chain carries TRBV13 and TRBJ1-1, with TRBD1 as a possible D gene (5 bases). The CDR3 consists of 16 residues. The germline V gene encodes CDR1 PRHDT and CDR2 FYEKMQ (reference sequence). Written as DNA, the CDR3 is TGTGCCAGCAGTTTAGGCCGGGGCGGGATGAACACTGAAGCTTTCTTT. Its translation: CASSLGRGGMNTEAFF.

This clonotype was seen repeatedly, ten times or more. The chain combines TRBV5-6 with TRBJ1-2, with a tentative D call TRBD1 (5 bases). Germline V gives CDR1 SGHDT, CDR2 YYEEEE. V was cut by 5 bases and J by 10 bases, with 21 bases left in between. CDR3 length: 14 amino acids. CDR3 protein: CASSPLAVGGVYTF. CDR3 nucleotide sequence: TGTGCCAGCAGTCCCTTAGCGGTTGGAGGGGTCTACACCTTC.

The chain links TRBV5-1 to TRBJ2-5; TRBD1 matches 7 bases. V was clipped by 0 bases and J by 3 bases; unmatched bases: 5. This CDR3 has 15 residues. Per germline, CDR1 SGHRS and CDR2 YFSETQ. For the CDR3, the DNA is TGCGCCAGCAGCTTGGGACGAACAGGGGAAGAGACCCAGTACTTC. It translates to CASSLGRTGEETQYF.

CDR3 region: CASEALFF. Here the CDR3 DNA reads TGCGCCAGCGAAGCACTGTTTTTT. J is TRBJ1-4 and V is TRBV10-2, with D unclear. The CDR3 totals 8 residues. V lost 8 bases and J 13 bases, leaving 5 bases between the germline ends. Germline V lookup: CDR1 WSHSY, CDR2 SAAADI.

This clonotype was detected only a few times. This chain joins TRBV16 and TRBJ1-5; no clear D gene. This CDR3 contains 13 residues. Germline assignment: CDR1 KGHSY and CDR2 FQNENV. Trimming shortened V by 2 bases and J by 7 bases, and 9 bases separated the two germline ends. The chain's CDR3 is CASSQGLGQPQHF. The DNA for the CDR3 is TGTGCCAGCAGCCAAGGGTTGGGGCAGCCCCAGCATTTT. Looking up the rest from reference TRBV16 and TRBJ1-5 gives the full variable domain: GEEVAQTPKHLVRGEGQKAKLYCAPIKGHSYVFWYQQVLKNEFKFLISFQNENVFDETGMPKERFSAKCLPNSPCSLEIQATKLEDSAVYFCASSQGLGQPQHFGDGTRLSIL.

This clonotype was seen many times. The chain has TRBV23-1 and TRBJ2-5; a weak D match, TRBD1 (6 bases). TRBV23-1 is known as an ORF, though its function is uncertain. Trimming stripped 4 bases from V and 3 bases from J, with 9 bases between. The CDR3 sequence is 13 residues long. In DNA form, the CDR3 reads TGCGCCAGCAGTCCAAACAGGGAAGAGACCCAGTACTTC. As protein: CASSPNREETQYF.

The rearrangement uses TRBV4-1 and TRBJ2-7; D not certain. The V end was cut by 0 bases, the J end by 2 bases, with 17 bases between. This CDR3 is built from 17 residues. Germline assignment: CDR1 MGHRA and CDR2 YSYEKL. The CDR3 sequence is CASSQEFPSKGTYEQYV. CDR3 coding DNA: TGCGCCAGCAGCCAAGAATTCCCCAGCAAAGGGACCTACGAGCAGTACGTC.

This clonotype came up many times. This chain links TRBV7-2 with TRBJ2-2; the D is unclear. Germline CDR1 reads SGHTA; CDR2 reads FQGNSA. V shed 0 bases and J shed 4 bases, with 9 bases lying between them. The CDR3 covers 15 residues. This CDR3 is CASSLARLSTGELFF. The CDR3 bases are TGTGCCAGCAGCTTAGCTCGATTGAGCACCGGGGAGCTGTTTTTT. Variable domain in full (rest from reference TRBV7-2 and TRBJ2-2): GAGVSQSPSNKVTEKGKDVELRCDPISGHTALYWYRQSLGQGLEFLIYFQGNSAPDKSGLPSDRFSAERTGGSVSTLTIQRTQQEDSAVYLCASSLARLSTGELFFGEGSRLTVL.

This clonotype occurred a few times. The chain recombines TRBV5-1 with TRBJ2-7; 8 bases map to TRBD2. Unmatched junction bases numbered 7, after V lost 2 bases and J lost 3 bases. The CDR3 is 15 amino acids. Germline V gene lookup returns CDR1 SGHRS and CDR2 YFSETQ. CDR3 DNA: TGCGCCAGCAGCTTCTTAGCGGGGAAGTTCTACGAGCAGTACTTC. It translates to CASSFLAGKFYEQYF.

The genes are TRBV6-5 and TRBJ1-2; D may be TRBD1 (6 bases). Germline V lookup: CDR1 MNHEY, CDR2 SVGAGI. The CDR3 totals 13 residues. Trimming pared 7 bases from V and 1 base from J, leaving 10 bases between. In nucleotides, the CDR3 is TGTGCCAGCAACAAGGACAGTAACTATGGCTACACCTTC. This encodes CASNKDSNYGYTF.

A remark on this clonotype: A much larger clonotype is one base distant, so this may be a read error. CDR3: CASSKAGNLNTEAFF. The CDR3 bases are TGTGCCAGCAGCAAAGCAGGGAACTTGAACACTGAAGCTTTCTTT. This rearrangement joins TRBV6-5 to TRBJ1-1, with a possible D match to TRBD1 (5 bases). V was cut by 6 bases and J by 0 bases, with 14 bases left in between. The germline CDR1 and CDR2 sequences are MNHEY and SVGAGI. The CDR3 contains 15 residues.

V gene TRBV4-3 combines with J gene TRBJ2-3, with 9 bases that match TRBD2. From germline, CDR1 is LGHNA and CDR2 YSLEER. CDR3 length: 17 amino acids. The V gene end was trimmed by 0 bases and the J gene end by 0 bases; junction bases not matched to a gene: 4. The CDR3 DNA reads as TGCGCCAGCAGCCAAGAGCGGGGGGGCCCTAGCACAGATACGCAGTATTTT. Its translation is CASSQERGGPSTDTQYF.

The CDR3, as DNA: TGTGCCAGCTCGCTTACAGGGGCCCTATACGAGCAGTACGTC. It yields the protein CASSLTGALYEQYV. V usage is TRBV18 and J usage is TRBJ2-7, with TRBD1 matching 7 bases. The CDR3 has 14 residues. With 6 bases clipped from V and 4 bases from J, the junction kept 9 bases outside the gene matches. Germline CDR1 reads KGHSH; CDR2 reads LQKENI.

The V gene is TRBV20-1, the J gene TRBJ1-2, with 8 positions matching TRBD1. The CDR3 runs to 14 residues. The V gene end was trimmed by 6 bases and the J gene end by 2 bases; junction bases not matched to a gene: 8. CDR1 and CDR2 (germline): DFQATT, SNEGSKA (reference sequence). The DNA of the CDR3 is TGCAGTGCCGCGGAGCAGGGGGCGAACTATGGCTACACCTTC. As protein: CSAAEQGANYGYTF.

This clonotype was counted a few times. The gene calls are TRBV6-5 and TRBJ1-2; 7 bases agree with TRBD1. The CDR3 is 13 amino acids. Trimming removed 10 bases from V and 4 bases from J; junction bases left unmatched: 9. Germline assignment: CDR1 MNHEY and CDR2 SVGAGI. CDR3 residues: CATGRAGGYGYTF. The CDR3 coding sequence is TGTGCCACCGGGAGGGCAGGGGGCTATGGCTACACCTTC.

The genes are TRBV20-1 and TRBJ2-1, with 10 bases matching TRBD2. Unmatched junction bases numbered 5, after V lost 5 bases and J lost 4 bases. Germline V lookup: CDR1 DFQATT, CDR2 SNEGSKA (reference sequence). This CDR3 region has 14 residues. CDR3 bases: TGCAGTGCTGGCAGGACTAGCGGTTACAATGAGCAGTTCTTC. Translation: CSAGRTSGYNEQFF.

In this sample, this clonotype turned up a few times. This rearrangement joins TRBV4-1 to TRBJ2-4; 8 positions match TRBD1. The V gene end was trimmed by 5 bases and the J gene end by 0 bases; junction bases not matched to a gene: 12. The CDR3 has 18 amino acids. CDR1 is MGHRA and CDR2 is YSYEKL in the germline V gene. As DNA, the CDR3 is TGCGCCAGCAGCGATTCCAGGGGGCAGGCGCTAGCCAAAAACATTCAGTACTTC. The encoded protein is CASSDSRGQALAKNIQYF.

This clonotype was recorded many times. The V call is TRBV5-1, the J call TRBJ1-1, with D unresolved. Between the trimmed V and J ends, which lost 5 bases and 1 base, there was a span of 12 bases. The germline CDR1 and CDR2 sequences are SGHRS and YFSETQ. CDR3 length: 14 amino acids. CDR3 sequence (DNA): TGCGCCAGCAGGCTTGGTGGGGAGAACACTGAAGCTTTCTTT. Amino acids: CASRLGGENTEAFF.

In this sample, this clonotype turned up a few times. The chain is built from TRBV7-2 and TRBJ1-2; unclear D gene. With 0 bases removed from V and 4 bases from J, the gap between germline ends came to 9 bases. Germline CDR1 SGHTA, CDR2 FQGNSA. This CDR3 has 14 residues. The CDR3 coding sequence is TGTGCCAGCAGCTTAGCCGTCTCGCCCTATGGCTACACCTTC. Translating gives CASSLAVSPYGYTF.

This clonotype was detected many times. The DNA of the CDR3 is TGCGCCAGCCTCCGGAGGGGTGGAAACACCATATATTTT. Translating gives CASLRRGGNTIYF. The chain joins TRBV4-3 to TRBJ1-3; D may be TRBD1 (5 bases). Trimming stripped 8 bases from V and 3 bases from J, with 11 bases between. This CDR3 spans 13 amino acids. Germline CDR1 is LGHNA and CDR2 is YSLEER.